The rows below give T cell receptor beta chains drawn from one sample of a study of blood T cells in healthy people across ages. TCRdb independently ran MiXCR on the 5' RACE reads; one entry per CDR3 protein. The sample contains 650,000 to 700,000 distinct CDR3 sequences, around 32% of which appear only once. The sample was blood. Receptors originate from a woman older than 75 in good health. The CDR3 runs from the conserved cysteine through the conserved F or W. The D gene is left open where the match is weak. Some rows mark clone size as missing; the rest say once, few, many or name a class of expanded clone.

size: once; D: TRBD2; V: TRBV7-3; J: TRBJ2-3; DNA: TGTGCCAGCAGCTTCGCGGGGGTGATCACAGATACGCAGTATTTT; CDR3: CASSFAGVITDTQYF
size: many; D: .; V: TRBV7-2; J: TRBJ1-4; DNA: TGTGCCAGCAGCTTTGCAACTAATGAAAAACTGTTTTTT; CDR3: CASSFATNEKLFF
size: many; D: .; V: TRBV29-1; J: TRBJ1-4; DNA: TGCAGCGTTTGGGCCGCAACTAATGAAAAACTGTTTTTT; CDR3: CSVWAATNEKLFF
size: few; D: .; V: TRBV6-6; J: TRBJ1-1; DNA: TGTGCCAGCAGTTACTCTCGGACGAACACTGAAGCTTTCTTT; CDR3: CASSYSRTNTEAFF
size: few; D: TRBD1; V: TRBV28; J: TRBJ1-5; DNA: TGTGCCAGCCGGACAGGGACCCAGCCCCAGCATTTT; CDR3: CASRTGTQPQHF
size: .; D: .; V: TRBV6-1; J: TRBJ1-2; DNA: TGTGCCAGCAGGATGGGGGCAGGCCCATACTCTAACTATGGCTACACCTTC; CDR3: CASRMGAGPYSNYGYTF
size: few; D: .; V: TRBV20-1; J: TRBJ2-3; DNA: TGCAGTGCGCTAGAGCAGGGGAGCGCAGATACGCAGTATTTT; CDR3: CSALEQGSADTQYF
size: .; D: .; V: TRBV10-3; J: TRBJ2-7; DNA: TGTGCCATCAGTGAGATAGGCGTCGGGGGCAGTAATGAGCAGTACTTC; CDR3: CAISEIGVGGSNEQYF
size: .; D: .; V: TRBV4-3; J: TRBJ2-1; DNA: TGCGCCAGCAGCCAAGACCGCTCCCCCACGGGCAATGAGCAGTTCTTC; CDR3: CASSQDRSPTGNEQFF
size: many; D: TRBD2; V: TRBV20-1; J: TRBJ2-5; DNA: TGCAGTGCTAGGGGCGCTAGCGGGGTTGGGGGCACCCAGTACTTC; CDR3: CSARGASGVGGTQYF
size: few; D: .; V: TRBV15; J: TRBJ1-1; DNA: TGTGCCACCAGCAGAGATCAGTGGGGGGAAGCTTTCTTT; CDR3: CATSRDQWGEAFF
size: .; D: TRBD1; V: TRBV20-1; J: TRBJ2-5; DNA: TGCAGTGCTAGACGGGACAGGAAAGAGACCCAGTACTTC; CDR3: CSARRDRKETQYF
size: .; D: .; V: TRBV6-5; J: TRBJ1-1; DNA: TGTGCCAGCAGTTACTCGAGGGGGAGATCAGGTTTTAACACTGAAGCTTTCTTT; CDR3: CASSYSRGRSGFNTEAFF
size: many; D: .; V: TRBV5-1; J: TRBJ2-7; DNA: TGCGCCAGCAGCTTCTCCCCTACCGTGGGGGGCCCGAGCTCCTACGAGCAGTACTTC; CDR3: CASSFSPTVGGPSSYEQYF
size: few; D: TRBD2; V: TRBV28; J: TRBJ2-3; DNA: TGTGCCAGCAGTTCGGGGGGGAACCGAGATACGCAGTATTTT; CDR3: CASSSGGNRDTQYF
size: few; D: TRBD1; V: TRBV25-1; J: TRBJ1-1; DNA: TGTGCCAGCAGTAGCCACAGGGGAAAGAGCACTGAAGCTTTCTTT; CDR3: CASSSHRGKSTEAFF
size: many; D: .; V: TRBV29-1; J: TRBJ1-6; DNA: TGCAGCGTTGAAAAGCGACGGCAGAGCTCCTATAATTCACCCCTCCACTTT; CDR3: CSVEKRRQSSYNSPLHF
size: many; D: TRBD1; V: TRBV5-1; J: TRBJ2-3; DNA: TGCGCCAGCAGCTTAACAGGGGAAGGTGGCACAGATACGCAGTATTTT; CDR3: CASSLTGEGGTDTQYF
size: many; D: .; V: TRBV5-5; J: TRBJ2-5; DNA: TGTGCCAGCAGCTTGGCAGGCCAGCTGCCTCAAGAGACCCAGTACTTC; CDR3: CASSLAGQLPQETQYF
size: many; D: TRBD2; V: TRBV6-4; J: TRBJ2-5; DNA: TGTGCCAGAGTGGCGGGGGGTATCCAAGAGACCCAGTACTTC; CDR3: CARVAGGIQETQYF
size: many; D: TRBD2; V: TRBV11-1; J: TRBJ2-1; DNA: TGTGCCAGCAGCTTAGGAGGGACTAGCGGGGGAAGTGAGCAGTTCTTC; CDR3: CASSLGGTSGGSEQFF
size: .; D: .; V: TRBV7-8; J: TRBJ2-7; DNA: TGTGCCAGCCAGCAGGGGGGAACCTGCTACGAGCAGTACTTC; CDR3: CASQQGGTCYEQYF
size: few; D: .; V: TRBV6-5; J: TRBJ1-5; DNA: TGTGCCAGCAGACCGAGCGGGGGAGGGAGCAATCAGCCCCAGCATTTT; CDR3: CASRPSGGGSNQPQHF
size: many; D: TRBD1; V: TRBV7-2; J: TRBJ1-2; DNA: TGTGCCAGCAGCTTAGTACCCCGGATGACAGGGGGCAAGGGTGGCTACACCTTC; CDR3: CASSLVPRMTGGKGGYTF
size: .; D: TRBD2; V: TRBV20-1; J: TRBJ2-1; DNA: TGCAGTGCTAGGGCTTTTAGGACTAGCGGCAACAATGAGCAGTTCTTC; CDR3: CSARAFRTSGNNEQFF
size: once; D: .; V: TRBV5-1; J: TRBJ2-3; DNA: TGCGCCAGCACGCGGAAGCCCACAGATACGCAGTATTTT; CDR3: CASTRKPTDTQYF
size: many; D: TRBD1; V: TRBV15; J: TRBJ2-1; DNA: TGTGCCACCAGCAACCACGGGACAGGGATCAATGAGCAGTTCTTC; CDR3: CATSNHGTGINEQFF
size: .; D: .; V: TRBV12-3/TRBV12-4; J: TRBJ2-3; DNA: TGTGCCAGCAGTTTCCCGACAGGAAACTCAGATGCGGAATATTTT; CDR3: CASSFPTGNSDAEYF
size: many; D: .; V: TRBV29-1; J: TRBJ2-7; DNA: TGCAGCGTCGCCCCGGGGAGCTCCTACGAGCAGTACTTC; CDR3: CSVAPGSSYEQYF
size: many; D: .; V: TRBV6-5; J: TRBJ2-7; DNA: TGTGCCAGCAGTTACTCTTCCTTCTACGAGCAGTACTTC; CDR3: CASSYSSFYEQYF
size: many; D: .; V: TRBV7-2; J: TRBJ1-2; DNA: TGTGCCAGCAGCCAGGGTAACTATGGCTACACCTTC; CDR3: CASSQGNYGYTF
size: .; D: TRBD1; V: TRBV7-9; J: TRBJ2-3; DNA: TGTGCCAGCTGCCGGTCGGGACAGGGTATCCAAGTGGGAGATACGCAGTATTTT; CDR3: CASCRSGQGIQVGDTQYF
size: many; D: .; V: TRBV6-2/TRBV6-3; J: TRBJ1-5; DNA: TGTGCCAGCAGTTACCGAGCGGGGGCACGTAGCAATCAGCCACAGCATTTT; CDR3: CASSYRAGARSNQPQHF
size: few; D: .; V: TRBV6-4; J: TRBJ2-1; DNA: TGTGCCAGCAGCCGCGACAGGATCTCCTACAATGAGCAGTTCTTC; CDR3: CASSRDRISYNEQFF
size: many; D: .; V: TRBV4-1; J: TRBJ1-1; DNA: TGCGCCAGCAGAACGAGCGGCCGGACTGAAGCTTTCTTT; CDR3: CASRTSGRTEAFF
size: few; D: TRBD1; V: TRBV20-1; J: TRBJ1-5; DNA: TGCAGTGCGAGACAGGGGAATAGCAATCAGCCCCAGCATTTT; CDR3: CSARQGNSNQPQHF
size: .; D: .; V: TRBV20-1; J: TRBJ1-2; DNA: TGCAGTGCTAGGGGCAGGTCCTACACCTTC; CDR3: CSARGRSYTF
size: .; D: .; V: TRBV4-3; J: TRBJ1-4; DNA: TGCGCCAGCAGCCAAGACCGGGATGAAGAACTGTTTTTT; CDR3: CASSQDRDEELFF
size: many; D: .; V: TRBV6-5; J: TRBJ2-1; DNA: TGTGCCACCACGCAGCAAATTAGGCAGTTCTTC; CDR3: CATTQQIRQFF
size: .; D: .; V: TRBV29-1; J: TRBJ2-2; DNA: TGCAGCGTTACACAGCAATCGAACACCGGGGAGCTGTTTTTT; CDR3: CSVTQQSNTGELFF
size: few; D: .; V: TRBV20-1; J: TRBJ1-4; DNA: TGCAGTGCTAGAGGGGCACGGGGGTTTAATGAAAAACTGTTTTTT; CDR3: CSARGARGFNEKLFF
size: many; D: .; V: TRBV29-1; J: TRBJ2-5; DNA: TGCAGCGTTTCCCGACAGCAAGAGACCCAGTACTTC; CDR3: CSVSRQQETQYF
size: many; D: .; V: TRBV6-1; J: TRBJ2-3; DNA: TGTGCCAGCTCCCGGACCCCCTGGGGAACCACAGATACGCAGTATTTT; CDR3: CASSRTPWGTTDTQYF
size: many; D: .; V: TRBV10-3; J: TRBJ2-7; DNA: TGTGCCATCAGTGTGGGGAGCTCCTACGAGCAGTACTTC; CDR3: CAISVGSSYEQYF
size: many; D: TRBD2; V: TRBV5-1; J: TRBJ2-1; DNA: TGCGCCAGCAGATACGGAACTAGCGGGGGGCCTAACAATGAGCAGTTCTTC; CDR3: CASRYGTSGGPNNEQFF
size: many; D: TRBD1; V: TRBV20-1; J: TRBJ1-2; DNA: TGCAGTGCCAGCAGGGACAGGGGAGGTAGTAGTGGCTACACCTTC; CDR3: CSASRDRGGSSGYTF
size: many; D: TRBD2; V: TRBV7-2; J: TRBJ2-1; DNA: TGTGCCAGCAGCCCTCGTCAGGCGACTAGCGGGGGGGGCAGAAGCCACAATGAGCAGTTCTTC; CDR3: CASSPRQATSGGGRSHNEQFF
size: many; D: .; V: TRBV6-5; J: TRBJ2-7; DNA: TGTGCCAGCAGTTATTTCGGGGGTTCCTACGAGCAGTACTTC; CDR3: CASSYFGGSYEQYF
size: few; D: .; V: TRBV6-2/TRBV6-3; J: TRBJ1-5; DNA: TGTGCCAGCAGACCCACGGGGGGCCCTAATCAGCCCCAGCATTTT; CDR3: CASRPTGGPNQPQHF
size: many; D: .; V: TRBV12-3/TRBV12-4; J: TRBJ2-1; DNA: TGTGCCAGCAGTTTAGAGCAGGGCGGCTACAATGAGCAGTTCTTC; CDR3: CASSLEQGGYNEQFF
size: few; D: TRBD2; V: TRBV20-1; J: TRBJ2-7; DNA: TGCAGTGCTAGGACTAGCGGGAGGGTAAATTACGAGCAGTACTTC; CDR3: CSARTSGRVNYEQYF